This passage covers 8 T cell receptor beta chains from one sample sequenced in a study of a mutant IDH1 vaccine in newly diagnosed glioma. Time point in this sample: week 35, safety follow-up. In the vaccine, a single dose held 300 ug of the mutant IDH1 20-mer peptide, along with topical imiquimod. These receptors have no identified antigens. The method was immunoSEQ multiplex PCR; TCRdb's version includes in-frame clones alone and lacks a portion of them. The table shows 60,000 to 65,000 clones, with under 90% occurring only once. Material: PBMCs, obtained from a glioma patient whose treatment included an IDH1 peptide vaccine. These receptors were collected from a man between 25 and 39 years old with glioma.

The chain is built from TRBV10-3 and TRBJ1-1; 8 bases match TRBD1. The germline gives CDR1 ENHRY, CDR2 SYGVKD. V dropped 2 bases and J dropped 5; count of bases not matched to a gene: 10. CDR3 length: 16 amino acids. This CDR3 is CAISEPPGQGRTEAFF. CDR3 coding DNA: TGTGCCATCAGTGAGCCGCCAGGACAGGGACGAACTGAAGCTTTCTTT.

The chain has TRBV19 and TRBJ2-1, with TRBD2 matching 8 bases. CDR1 is LNHDA, CDR2 SQIVND, per germline (reference sequence). With 8 bases clipped from V and 5 bases from J, the junction kept 11 bases outside the gene matches. The CDR3 length is 15 residues. CDR3 in DNA: TGTGCCAGTGCTTCTTCCGGGGGGGATAACAATGAGCAGTTCTTC. This translates into CASASSGGDNNEQFF.

V is TRBV6-4 and J is TRBJ2-2, with a weak D call TRBD1 (5 bases). The CDR3 covers 14 residues. Between the trimmed V and J ends, which lost 6 bases and 7 bases, there was a span of 15 bases. Per the germline V gene, CDR1 is MRHNA and CDR2 is SNTAGT. The CDR3 loop is CASRPVKDIGELFF. The CDR3 DNA follows: TGTGCCAGCAGACCCGTTAAGGACATCGGGGAGCTGTTTTTT.

This chain connects TRBV9 to TRBJ1-2; D is unclear. Trimming took off 4 bases at V and 6 bases at J, with 13 bases between the two ends. Per the germline V gene, CDR1 is SGDLS and CDR2 is YYNGEE. The CDR3 has 13 amino acids. CDR3 in DNA: TGTGCCAGCAGCCCCAGGAGCGCCGATGGCTACACCTTC. Residues: CASSPRSADGYTF.

The chain couples TRBV19 to TRBJ2-1, with D possibly matching TRBD1 (6 bases). Germline V lookup: CDR1 LNHDA, CDR2 SQIVND (reference sequence). V was trimmed by 6 bases and J by 8 bases, leaving 11 bases between them. This CDR3 is 12 amino acids long. The CDR3 DNA reads TGTGCCAGTAGCCAAACAGGGTATGAGCAGTTCTTC. As protein: CASSQTGYEQFF.

V is TRBV5-6 and J is TRBJ2-1; the D is unclear. Germline loops: CDR1 SGHDT, CDR2 YYEEEE. The V gene lost 0 bases and the J gene lost 9 bases, with 4 bases spanning the gap. This CDR3 spans 11 amino acids. CDR3 region: CASSLGGEQFF. The CDR3 DNA reads as TGTGCCAGCAGCTTGGGGGGTGAGCAGTTCTTC.

V usage is TRBV7-9 and J usage is TRBJ2-7, with a possible D match to TRBD1 (5 bases). CDR3 length: 14 residues. The V end was cut by 6 bases, the J end by 1 base, with 13 bases between. Germline V gene data show CDR1 as SEHNR and CDR2 as FQNEAQ (reference sequence). The CDR3 region has the DNA TGTGCCAGCAGTAAAATATCAGGGTCCTACGAGCAGTACTTC. As protein: CASSKISGSYEQYF.

This clone occurred a few times. The V and J genes are TRBV10-3 and TRBJ1-1; D unresolved. The CDR3 runs 12 residues. The germline CDR1 and CDR2 sequences are ENHRY and SYGVKD. V was trimmed by 3 bases and J by 7 bases, leaving 9 bases between them. The CDR3 DNA reads as TGTGCCATCAGTGAAACAGAGGGTGAAGCTTTCTTT. This encodes CAISETEGEAFF.